This TCR beta chain was obtained from a study of pediatric ulcerative colitis. Study observations and caveats: Ulcerative colitis patients shared more blood-rectal clones than controls.

Clones were sequenced by immunoSEQ multiplex PCR, and TCRdb holds only the in-frame ones, with some missing. The table includes 54,000 or so clones, 75% to 90% detected once. The junction had 4 bases not matched to a gene; V was cut back by 4 bases and J by 8 bases. CDR3 length: 13 amino acids. From germline, CDR1 is SGHRS and CDR2 YFSETQ. This clone was seen a single time. The antigen is not known. This sequence originates from a boy between 10 and 17 years old who was a control in a study of pediatric ulcerative colitis. The rearrangement links TRBV5-1 to TRBJ1-4, with 8 bases identical to TRBD1. The specimen was blood. In DNA form, the CDR3 reads TGCGCCAGCAGCGTTGACAGGGGAGAAAAACTGTTTTTT. As protein: CASSVDRGEKLFF.